Listed below are T cell receptor beta chains from one sample, sequenced in a study of cytomegalovirus exposure and HLA in healthy donors. Produced via immunoSEQ multiplex PCR; TCRdb's table is partial and in-frame only. This table has roughly 160,000 clones, 85% appearing once. Sequencing was performed on PBMCs. The source of these receptors is a boy aged 2 to 10 in good health and CMV-seronegative. Both conserved end residues are part of each CDR3. A D gene is named only where the DNA matches it firmly. Rows may omit the clone size; those that give it use once, few, many or a size class.

d_call,clone_size,v_call,j_call,cdr3_aa,cdr3_nt
.,.,TRBV28,TRBJ1-1,CASRRAFDTEAFF,TGTGCCAGCAGGAGGGCCTTTGACACTGAAGCTTTCTTT
.,.,TRBV7-9,TRBJ2-1,CASSHGNGLYNEQFF,TGTGCCAGCAGCCACGGGAATGGACTGTACAATGAGCAGTTCTTC
TRBD1,.,TRBV10-3,TRBJ1-2,CAIRPPTGVLYGYTF,TGTGCCATCAGGCCCCCGACAGGGGTTCTCTATGGCTACACCTTC
TRBD1,.,TRBV13,TRBJ1-3,CASSFLTGGENTIYF,TGTGCCAGCAGCTTCCTGACAGGGGGAGAAAACACCATATATTTT
TRBD1,.,TRBV2,TRBJ1-1,CASILQGANTEAFF,TGTGCCAGCATCCTACAGGGGGCGAACACTGAAGCTTTCTTT
TRBD1,.,TRBV6-6,TRBJ2-2,CASAGTANTGELFF,TGTGCCAGCGCCGGGACAGCGAACACCGGGGAGCTGTTTTTT
TRBD1,.,TRBV6-6,TRBJ2-7,CASSYGDSSYEQYF,TGTGCCAGCAGTTACGGGGACAGCTCCTACGAGCAGTACTTC
.,few,TRBV2,TRBJ2-4,CANKRAWLTKNIQYF,TGTGCCAACAAGCGGGCCTGGTTAACCAAAAACATTCAGTACTTC
.,.,TRBV28,TRBJ1-3,CASSLPLGAGNTIYF,TGTGCCAGCAGCCTCCCCCTGGGGGCGGGAAACACCATATATTTT
.,.,TRBV19,TRBJ1-2,CASSLPLMGLGYTF,TGTGCCAGTAGTCTTCCCCTGATGGGGCTTGGCTACACCTTC
.,.,TRBV30,TRBJ1-2,CAWSVMAGNYGYTF,TGTGCCTGGAGTGTTATGGCAGGGAACTATGGCTACACCTTC
TRBD1,.,TRBV10-2,TRBJ2-5,CASSDRGEFLGETQYF,TGCGCCAGCAGCGACAGGGGGGAGTTTTTGGGAGAGACCCAGTACTTC
TRBD1,.,TRBV6-5,TRBJ2-4,CASSSTGLPSQNIQYF,TGTGCCAGCAGTTCGACAGGGCTGCCGAGCCAAAACATTCAGTACTTC
TRBD2,.,TRBV11-2,TRBJ2-1,CASITFQGLAGNEQFF,TGTGCCAGCATCACATTTCAGGGACTAGCGGGGAATGAGCAGTTCTTC
TRBD1,.,TRBV6-6,TRBJ1-5,CASSFRDRVSHF,TGTGCCAGCAGTTTCCGGGACAGGGTGAGCCATTTT
.,.,TRBV7-6,TRBJ1-5,CASSLDDEEPQHF,TGTGCCAGCAGCTTAGACGATGAGGAACCCCAGCATTTT
.,.,TRBV28,TRBJ1-2,CASSPPGMRGYTF,TGTGCCAGCAGTCCGCCGGGGATGCGTGGCTACACCTTC
TRBD1,.,TRBV7-9,TRBJ2-2,CASSLGQGRAGELFF,TGTGCCAGCAGCTTAGGACAGGGAAGGGCCGGGGAGCTGTTTTTT
.,few,TRBV4-2,TRBJ1-4,CASSPDSVRRVRANEKLFF,TGTGCCAGCAGCCCCGATTCCGTTCGGAGGGTTCGGGCTAATGAAAAACTGTTTTTT
TRBD2,.,TRBV5-1,TRBJ2-5,CASSQASGRYSYQETQYF,TGCGCCAGCAGCCAAGCTAGCGGGAGGTATTCGTACCAAGAGACCCAGTACTTC
.,.,TRBV15,TRBJ1-1,CATSSDRSAEAFF,TGTGCCACCAGCAGTGACAGGTCGGCTGAAGCTTTCTTT
.,once,TRBV6-5,TRBJ1-2,CASTSDGEDYGYTF,TGTGCCAGCACCTCCGATGGAGAGGACTATGGCTACACCTTC
TRBD2,.,TRBV30,TRBJ2-3,CAWSASGGTQYF,TGTGCCTGGAGTGCTAGCGGAGGAACGCAGTATTTT
TRBD1,once,TRBV28,TRBJ1-1,CASSFTDRVVAFF,TGTGCCAGCAGTTTTACCGACAGGGTAGTAGCTTTCTTT
.,.,TRBV7-9,TRBJ2-3,CASSLSLGKDTQYF,TGTGCCAGCAGCTTATCCCTAGGTAAAGATACGCAGTATTTT
.,.,TRBV28,TRBJ2-5,CASSLRSGKETQYF,TGTGCCAGCAGCCTCCGTAGCGGAAAAGAGACCCAGTACTTC
.,once,TRBV29-1,TRBJ2-5,CSAHRAGETQYF,TGCAGCGCCCACAGGGCGGGAGAGACCCAGTACTTC
TRBD1,.,TRBV2,TRBJ1-5,CASSRDRGAYSNQPQHF,TGTGCCAGCAGTCGGGACAGGGGAGCGTATAGCAATCAGCCCCAGCATTTT
.,few,TRBV5-1,TRBJ2-4,CASAGIVGNIQYF,TGCGCCAGCGCAGGGATAGTCGGAAACATTCAGTACTTC
.,.,TRBV5-1,TRBJ2-5,CASSLVDGGETQYF,TGCGCCAGCAGCTTGGTTGATGGGGGGGAGACCCAGTACTTC
TRBD1,.,TRBV28,TRBJ1-2,CASSPDRGYGYTF,TGTGCCAGCAGTCCTGACAGGGGCTATGGCTACACCTTC
.,.,TRBV5-4,TRBJ1-1,CASSSREPRVSGTEAFF,TGTGCCAGCAGCTCCCGAGAGCCGCGAGTATCGGGCACTGAAGCTTTCTTT